This passage covers 4 T cell receptor beta chains from one sample sequenced in a study of T cell changes during pregnancy in multiple sclerosis. Profiled with immunoSEQ multiplex PCR; TCRdb holds only in-frame clones, not every one. The repertoire includes 55,000 to 75,000 clones, about 93% of them detected once, and around 3% sits in the top ten. Source: CD8+ T cells from peripheral blood mononuclear cells, taken in the second trimester of pregnancy. The receptors shown here come from a female donor with multiple sclerosis, enrolled in a pregnancy study.

The chain combines TRBV28 with TRBJ1-2; D is undetermined. The CDR3 has 15 residues. Germline V CDR1 and CDR2: MDHEN, SYDVKM. The V gene lost 3 bases and the J gene lost 8 bases, with 19 bases spanning the gap. The CDR3 reads CASSFIILPVRGYTF. DNA for the CDR3: TGTGCCAGCAGTTTTATCATATTACCGGTTCGGGGCTACACCTTC.

Comments on this clone: The junction departs from germline at one end; a sequencing error may be responsible. The chain joins TRBV29-1 to TRBJ1-2; 10 bases are a match to TRBD1. The CDR3 contains 9 residues. CDR1 is SQVTM and CDR2 is ANQGSEA in the germline V gene. The CDR3 nucleotides are TGCAGCGTTGAGGGACAGGGGATATTC. This gives the protein CSVEGQGIF.

J is TRBJ2-1 and V is TRBV2, with TRBD2 identical over 11 bases. The V gene's germline CDR1 is SNHLY and CDR2 FYNNEI. The CDR3 sequence is 16 residues long. V lost 6 bases, J lost 5 bases, and 9 bases stayed unmatched. DNA for the CDR3: TGTGCCAGCAGCCCCGGGACTAGCGGATCCCACAATGAGCAGTTCTTC. Encoded protein: CASSPGTSGSHNEQFF.

This clone was recorded once. The V call is TRBV9, the J call TRBJ2-5; D may be TRBD2 (5 bases). CDR1 and CDR2 from the germline V gene are SGDLS and YYNGEE. This CDR3 region has 13 residues. Trimming removed 4 bases at V and 3 bases at J, with 10 bases between. CDR3 in amino acids: CASSPGNEETQYF. The CDR3 nucleotides are TGTGCCAGCAGCCCCGGGAATGAAGAGACCCAGTACTTC. Together with reference TRBV9 and TRBJ2-5, the CDR3 gives the full variable domain: DSGVTQTPKHLITATGQRVTLRCSPRSGDLSVYWYQQSLDQGLQFLIQYYNGEERAKGNILERFSAQQFPDLHSELNLSSLELGDSALYFCASSPGNEETQYFGPGTRLLVL.